This T cell receptor beta chain was found in a study of OX40 agonist ivuxolimab in advanced cancers. As for the study in general: Of mixed ages from about 20 to 80 and averaging about 65 years, the group was roughly 85% male. Enrollees could have had prior anti-PD-1, anti-PD-L1 or anti-CTLA-4 therapy, which about 40% had received. Whole-study findings and limits: The study found among the lowest clonal expansion in partial responders at 0.1-3.0 mg/kg.

Produced via immunoSEQ multiplex PCR; TCRdb's table is partial and in-frame only. The table lists tens of thousands of clones, 85% to 90% of them singletons, with 6.5% in the top ten. This clone appeared a single time. Its antigen is as yet unknown. The V end lost 3 bases, the J end lost 0 bases, and 6 bases lay between the germline ends. The CDR3 has 13 amino acids. Germline CDR1 and CDR2: SGHTS and YDEGEE. Blood sampling took place at baseline, cycle 4 day 1, and cycle 7 day 1. The chain has TRBV5-8 and TRBJ1-1, with no clear D. The sample here was CD4+ or CD8+ T cells sorted from blood, taken in a trial of the OX40 agonist ivuxolimab. The source of this sequence is an adult with an advanced solid tumor such as melanoma, head and neck, liver or kidney cancer. The CDR3 region has the DNA TGTGCCAGCAGCTGGACCGTGAACACTGAAGCTTTCTTT. This codes for CASSWTVNTEAFF.